This is a list of T cell receptor beta chains from one sample in a study of PD-1 blockade in classical Hodgkin lymphoma. Produced via immunoSEQ multiplex PCR; TCRdb's table is partial and in-frame only. The sample lists 31,000 or so clones, under 90% occurring once. Sequences were derived from CD4+ T cells from blood, sampled before the fourth cycle of nivolumab. The receptors stem from a human donor with classical Hodgkin lymphoma. Each CDR3 is given with its conserved first and last residue. The order of the fields is V gene, J gene, CDR3 protein.

>TRBV5-1|TRBJ1-2
CASSTDVNYGYTF
>TRBV30|TRBJ2-2
CAWSVLGGDTGELFF
>TRBV6-1|TRBJ1-5
CASSEPREWSNQPQHF
>TRBV28|TRBJ2-6
CASSLWETFNSGANVLTF
>TRBV4-1|TRBJ1-6
CASSQKGTENSPLHF
>TRBV19|TRBJ2-3
CASRLGQGTDTQYF
>TRBV6-5|TRBJ1-1
CASQQGGAEAFF
>TRBV27|TRBJ2-1
CASSPQRGGRSYNEQFF
>TRBV11-3|TRBJ2-1
CASSGTSGAFNEQFF
>TRBV19|TRBJ1-5
CASRTGVLNQPQHF
>TRBV4-1|TRBJ2-3
CASSQESGQGGTDTQYF
>TRBV7-9|TRBJ1-5
CASSQQGNQPQHF
>TRBV7-3|TRBJ2-1
CASSPSSGEQFF
>TRBV19|TRBJ1-6
CASRPTGERGSPLHF
>TRBV27|TRBJ2-5
CASSSFAYDPNQETQYF
>TRBV19|TRBJ1-2
CASRQAGGYTF
>TRBV2|TRBJ2-2
CASRKQGTGELFF
>TRBV7-2|TRBJ2-5
CASSLIHQETQYF
>TRBV28|TRBJ1-2
CASSYPAGASSGYTF
>TRBV18|TRBJ1-1
CASSPPDRLNTEAFF
>TRBV7-6|TRBJ1-1
CASSPRGHTEAFF
>TRBV14|TRBJ2-1
CASSRRQGGEQFF
>TRBV14|TRBJ1-6
CASSQDRTPTSPLHF
>TRBV7-9|TRBJ1-1
CASSPPGRVTEAFF
>TRBV27|TRBJ2-7
CASSRFQGGEQYF
>TRBV7-8|TRBJ2-1
CASSLAGGRFYNEQFF
>TRBV30|TRBJ2-7
CAWSQEGSEQYF
>TRBV20-1|TRBJ1-2
CSVGGFYGYTF
>TRBV5-3|TRBJ2-4
CARSLVGTSGTGNIQYF
>TRBV15|TRBJ1-4
CATSRDGFNEKLFF
>TRBV9|TRBJ2-5
CASSAGTGRETQYF
>TRBV5-6|TRBJ2-5
CASTDNGETQYF